The 27 T cell receptor beta chains reported below all come from one sample, sequenced in a study of spatial heterogeneity in lung cancer (dated by TCRdb to the late 2010s). Libraries were prepared through 5' RACE. The reads were generated on a NextSeq 500. In TCRdb, the public reads were trimmed at Q25 with fastp and aligned with MiXCR, with productive beta chains retained. Rows with a matching CDR3 protein are joined into one entry that keeps the most common DNA and genes. The sample data list 3,500 to 5,000 distinct CDR3 sequences, and 50% to 65% of these were observed just once. 77% of the sample is in the top ten clones. According to the study, the label for this sample's time point signals: sample taken at primary tumor resection. Without any cell sorting, TCR sequencing was performed on whole RNA extracted either from tumor and nontumor lung tissue or from cryopreserved PBMC samples. Here the sequenced sample was PBMCs, taken at surgery. Source of these receptors: a female donor with early-stage non-small cell lung cancer.

With respect to this clonotype: Found in a library prepared for alpha chains, this beta chain is an off-target read, and its abundance has little meaning. The chain recombines TRBV7-9 with TRBJ2-3; no definite D call. V lost 1 base to trimming and J lost 6 bases, with 11 bases between them. The CDR3 is 14 amino acids. CDR1 is SEHNR and CDR2 is FQNEAQ in the germline V gene (reference sequence). The CDR3 sequence is CASSLDGTVDTQYF. CDR3 in DNA: TGTGCCAGCAGCTTAGACGGAACGGTGGATACGCAGTATTTT. The whole variable domain, filled in from reference TRBV7-9 and TRBJ2-3, reads DTGVSQNPRHKITKRGQNVTFRCDPISEHNRLYWYRQTLGQGPEFLTYFQNEAQLEKSRLLSDRFSAERPKGSFSTLEIQRTEQGDSAMYLCASSLDGTVDTQYFGPGTRLTVL.

About this clonotype itself: With the library built for alpha chains, this beta chain is off target and its frequency is not meaningful. The chain is built from TRBV20-1 and TRBJ2-1, with 11 bases identical to TRBD2. This CDR3 region has 14 residues. Trimming cost V 2 bases and J 6 bases; bases outside gene matches: 3. Germline V gene sequence: CDR1 DFQATT, CDR2 SNEGSKA (reference sequence). The CDR3 protein is CSARLAGGRNEQFF. The CDR3 bases are TGCAGTGCTAGACTAGCGGGAGGCCGCAATGAGCAGTTCTTC.

Remarks on this clonotype: Since it is a stray read in a library aimed at alpha chains, this beta chain has a size that is not meaningful. V is TRBV12-3 or TRBV12-4 and J is TRBJ2-1; 11 positions agree with TRBD1. This CDR3 comprises 17 residues. The ends lost 4 bases at V and 5 bases at J; junction bases unmatched: 10. CDR3 protein: CASSSVTGTGGDNEQFF. CDR3 nucleotide sequence: TGTGCCAGCAGTTCAGTAACCGGGACAGGGGGAGACAATGAGCAGTTCTTC.

For this clonotype: The library was prepared for alpha chains; this beta chain is a stray read, so its frequency means little. This sequence joins TRBV28 and TRBJ2-1, with 8 bases matching TRBD1. The CDR3 loop spans 14 amino acids. CDR1 is MDHEN and CDR2 is SYDVKM in the germline V gene. V shed 4 bases and J 8 bases; nucleotides not matched to a gene: 7. DNA for the CDR3: TGTGCCAGCAGTTCCCCTCAGGGGGCTGATGAGCAGTTCTTC. This translates into CASSSPQGADEQFF.

This clonotype showed up just a few times. This beta chain was picked up by a library intended for alpha chains and is off target, so its count carries little meaning. This chain joins TRBV10-3 and TRBJ2-7; D is possibly TRBD1 (5 bases). Looked up from germline, CDR1 is ENHRY and CDR2 is SYGVKD. Trimming shortened V by 4 bases and J by 4 bases, and 14 bases separated the two germline ends. This CDR3 has 14 residues. CDR3 coding DNA: TGTGCCATCAGTGGTCAGGGTCCCCATTACGAGCAGTACTTC. Translating gives CAISGQGPHYEQYF.

With respect to this clonotype: This beta chain is off target for a library built for alpha chains, so its abundance means little. The rearrangement links TRBV5-5 to TRBJ2-3, with 11 bases matching TRBD2. The CDR3 is made up of 18 amino acids. J gave up 5 bases and V 0 bases, and 11 bases lay outside the gene matches. Per germline, CDR1 SGHKS and CDR2 YYEKEE (reference sequence). As DNA, the CDR3 is TGTGCCAGCAGCTTGGGAGCTAGCGGGGGGCCAACAGGAGATACGCAGTATTTT. It encodes CASSLGASGGPTGDTQYF.

As for this clonotype: This beta chain is an off-target read within a library intended for alpha chains, so its frequency means little. The genes are TRBV7-2 and TRBJ2-7; unclear D gene. Germline CDR1 SGHTA, CDR2 FQGNSA. Between the trimmed V and J ends, which lost 5 bases and 2 bases, there was a span of 13 bases. The CDR3 loop spans 14 amino acids. CDR3 sequence: CASSPHGRTYEQYF. The CDR3 bases are TGTGCCAGCAGCCCCCACGGACGGACCTACGAGCAGTACTTC. Full variable domain (outside the CDR3, taken from reference TRBV7-2 and TRBJ2-7): GAGVSQSPSNKVTEKGKDVELRCDPISGHTALYWYRQSLGQGLEFLIYFQGNSAPDKSGLPSDRFSAERTGGSVSTLTIQRTQQEDSAVYLCASSPHGRTYEQYFGPGTRLTVT.

This clonotype was seen a few times. This beta chain is a stray sequence in a library constructed for alpha chains; its clone size is not meaningful. The rearrangement joins TRBV6-5 to TRBJ2-5; TRBD2 is a possible D gene (6 bases). The V end was cut by 8 bases, the J end by 4 bases, with 14 bases between. Looked up from germline, CDR1 is MNHEY and CDR2 is SVGAGI. CDR3 length: 13 residues. In nucleotides, the CDR3 is TGTGCCAGCGGGATTGCGGGGTCAGAGACCCAGTACTTC. Its protein is CASGIAGSETQYF.

This clonotype came up a few times. In a library made to pick up alpha chains, this beta chain is a stray read with a size that means little. The chain joins TRBV20-1 to TRBJ2-3, with TRBD2 matching over 14 bases. The V gene end was trimmed by 6 bases and the J gene end by 2 bases; junction bases not matched to a gene: 13. CDR3 length equals 18 residues. Germline CDR1 reads DFQATT; CDR2 reads SNEGSKA (reference sequence). The CDR3 loop reads CSAAGLAGGRINTDTQYF. CDR3 DNA: TGCAGTGCGGCTGGACTAGCGGGAGGTCGAATTAACACAGATACGCAGTATTTT.

This clonotype showed up just a few times. Within a library made for alpha chains, this beta chain is off target, and its count is uninformative. This rearrangement joins TRBV10-3 to TRBJ2-3, with 10 bases lining up with TRBD2. The germline CDR1 and CDR2 sequences are ENHRY and SYGVKD. The CDR3 runs 15 residues. The V and J ends lost 7 bases and 0 bases, in that order; junction bases with no gene match: 4. CDR3 region: CAITSTSGSTDTQYF. CDR3 DNA sequence: TGTGCCATCACCTCGACTAGCGGGAGCACAGATACGCAGTATTTT.

This clonotype was detected only a few times. Found in a library prepared for alpha chains, this beta chain is an off-target read, and its abundance has little meaning. J is TRBJ2-3 and V is TRBV27, with D perhaps TRBD2 (6 bases). The CDR3 sequence is 16 residues long. Germline values: CDR1 MNHEY, CDR2 SMNVEV (reference sequence). Trimming pared 1 base from V and 4 bases from J, leaving 15 bases between. The CDR3 DNA sequence: TGTGCCAGCAGTTTATACTCGCGGGGCCTATCAGATACGCAGTATTTT. This sequence encodes CASSLYSRGLSDTQYF.

Notes on this clonotype: A library made for alpha chains picked up this beta chain off target, so its size means little. The chain carries TRBV6-5 and TRBJ1-1; D not certain. Germline CDR1 is MNHEY and CDR2 is SVGAGI. This CDR3 region has 11 residues. Trimming pared 4 bases from V and 2 bases from J, leaving 2 bases between. The chain's CDR3 is CASSSNTEAFF. For the CDR3, the DNA is TGTGCCAGCAGTTCTAACACTGAAGCTTTCTTT.

A remark on this clonotype: This beta chain represents an off-target read in a library built for alpha chains; its size is of limited meaning. The chain employs TRBV20-1 and TRBJ2-5, with a weak D call TRBD2 (6 bases). CDR3 size: 13 residues. The V gene's germline CDR1 is DFQATT and CDR2 SNEGSKA (reference sequence). Trimming shortened V by 1 base and J by 0 bases, and 6 bases separated the two germline ends. The CDR3 is CSARGDYQETQYF. The CDR3 nucleotides read TGCAGTGCTAGAGGGGACTACCAAGAGACCCAGTACTTC.

About this clonotype itself: This beta chain slipped into a library made for alpha chains as a stray read, so its size is not meaningful. The chain employs TRBV28 and TRBJ2-7; possible D gene TRBD1, 6 bases. V dropped 5 bases and J dropped 4 bases, with 21 bases sitting between them. CDR1 is MDHEN, CDR2 SYDVKM, per germline. The length of the CDR3 is 16 residues. This CDR3 is CASSTYRQEIMYEQYF. CDR3 nucleotide sequence: TGTGCCAGCAGTACCTACCGACAGGAGATTATGTACGAGCAGTACTTC.

A word on this clonotype: Since the library was made to target alpha chains, this beta chain is a stray read and its abundance is not meaningful. The CDR3 coding sequence is TGCAGTGCCCGACGTGGAGGGTTTAGCACAGATACGCAGTATTTT. It codes for CSARRGGFSTDTQYF. The chain joins TRBV20-1 to TRBJ2-3; a possible D gene is TRBD2 (6 bases). The CDR3 is made up of 15 amino acids. CDR1 and CDR2 from the germline V gene are DFQATT and SNEGSKA (reference sequence). The V end lost 6 bases, the J end lost 0 bases, and 16 bases lay between the germline ends.

On this clonotype itself: This beta chain is off target for a library built for alpha chains, so its abundance means little. V and J are TRBV28 and TRBJ2-5; maybe TRBD2 (6 bases). The length of the CDR3 is 12 residues. The V end was cut by 3 bases, the J end by 5 bases, with 7 bases between. Germline-derived CDR1 and CDR2 are MDHEN and SYDVKM. CDR3 DNA: TGTGCCAGCAGTTTGCTAGCGGAGACCCAGTACTTC. It specifies CASSLLAETQYF.

This clonotype was counted a few times. Little can be read into the size of this beta chain, an off-target read in a library designed for alpha chains. The chain carries TRBV15 and TRBJ2-7; 9 bases are a match to TRBD1. The CDR3 loop spans 17 amino acids. The J segment lost 5 bases and the V segment lost 0 bases, leaving 11 bases of the junction unmatched. The germline CDR1 and CDR2 sequences are LNHNV and YYDKDF (reference sequence). The DNA for the CDR3 is TGTGCCACCAGCAGAGATTTGGGGGGGACAGGGCCGCACGAGCAGTACGTC. This sequence encodes CATSRDLGGTGPHEQYV.

This clonotype was seen once. With the library built for alpha chains, this beta chain is off target and its frequency is not meaningful. This sequence joins TRBV30 and TRBJ2-7; 14 nucleotides line up with TRBD2. CDR1 and CDR2 from the germline V gene are GTSNPN and SVGIG (reference sequence). The V gene end was trimmed by 2 bases and the J gene end by 2 bases; junction bases not matched to a gene: 5. CDR3 size: 16 residues. The CDR3 sequence is CAWSIGTSGSPYEQYF. The CDR3 region has the DNA TGTGCCTGGAGTATTGGGACTAGCGGGAGTCCCTACGAGCAGTACTTC.

As to this clonotype: Since it is a stray read in a library aimed at alpha chains, this beta chain has a size that is not meaningful. In DNA form, the CDR3 reads TGTGCCAGCAGCGTAGGAGGACAGGGGTCGGAGACCCAGTACTTC. Translating it yields CASSVGGQGSETQYF. The chain uses TRBV9 and TRBJ2-5; 9 positions agree with TRBD1. The V and J ends lost 0 bases and 5 bases, in that order; junction bases with no gene match: 5. This CDR3 comprises 15 residues. Germline V CDR1 and CDR2: SGDLS, YYNGEE. The full variable domain, in which reference TRBV9 and TRBJ2-5 provide the parts outside the CDR3, is DSGVTQTPKHLITATGQRVTLRCSPRSGDLSVYWYQQSLDQGLQFLIQYYNGEERAKGNILERFSAQQFPDLHSELNLSSLELGDSALYFCASSVGGQGSETQYFGPGTRLLVL.

Remarks on this clonotype: This beta chain is a stray sequence in a library constructed for alpha chains; its clone size is not meaningful. This rearrangement joins TRBV20-1 to TRBJ2-1; no clear D gene. The ends were cut back, 0 bases at V and 0 bases at J, with 12 bases in the middle. The CDR3 runs to 16 residues. The germline V gene encodes CDR1 DFQATT and CDR2 SNEGSKA (reference sequence). CDR3 DNA: TGCAGTGCTAGAGATCAGGACCCGAGCTCCTACAATGAGCAGTTCTTC. It codes for CSARDQDPSSYNEQFF.

A word on this clonotype: The library was prepared for alpha chains; this beta chain is a stray read, so its frequency means little. This sequence joins TRBV20-1 and TRBJ2-3, with D possibly being TRBD2 (5 bases). CDR1 and CDR2 from the germline V gene are DFQATT and SNEGSKA (reference sequence). V dropped 6 bases and J dropped 2 bases, with 12 bases sitting between them. This CDR3 contains 13 residues. CDR3 in DNA: TGCAGTGCGTGGGGAGTCATCACAGATACGCAGTATTTT. Its translation is CSAWGVITDTQYF.

This clonotype turned up a few times. This beta chain lies outside the target of a library built for alpha chains; its clone size means little. The chain uses TRBV3-2 and TRBJ2-3; the table's D call of TRBD2 was not tested on the DNA. TRBV3-2 is labeled a pseudogene. The CDR3 is 18 amino acids. CDR3 protein: CASSPSLGGIASTDTQYF. CDR3 DNA: TGTGCCAGCAGCCCGAGTTTGGGCGGGATAGCTAGCACAGATACGCAGTATTTT.

With regard to this clonotype: This beta chain is off target for a library built for alpha chains, so its abundance means little. V and J are TRBV24-1 and TRBJ2-7; D is ambiguous. V lost 5 bases, J lost 5 bases, and 6 bases lay in between. This CDR3 is 11 amino acids long. The germline V gene encodes CDR1 KGHDR and CDR2 SFDVKD. This chain's CDR3 is CATSGTDEQYF. The DNA for the CDR3 is TGTGCCACCAGTGGTACAGACGAGCAGTACTTC.

With respect to this clonotype: This beta chain lies outside the target of a library built for alpha chains; its clone size means little. The rearrangement links TRBV7-6 to TRBJ2-7, with 8 bases aligning to TRBD2. The germline CDR1 and CDR2 sequences are SGHVS and FNYEAQ. CDR3 size: 15 residues. Trimming at V came to 2 bases and at J to 2 bases, leaving 5 bases not matched to a gene. As DNA, the CDR3 is TGTGCCAGCAGCTTATCTCCGGGAGGGCCCTACGAGCAGTACTTC. Translated: CASSLSPGGPYEQYF.

About this clonotype: Being off target in a library aimed at alpha chains, this beta chain has a size of little meaning. This chain joins TRBV11-2 and TRBJ2-5, with D perhaps matching TRBD2 (6 bases). V was cut by 1 base and J by 2 bases, with 11 bases left in between. The CDR3 consists of 15 residues. Per germline, CDR1 SGHAT and CDR2 FQNNGV. Written as DNA, the CDR3 is TGTGCCAGCAGCTTAGTTAGCGGTGATCAAGAGACCCAGTACTTC. Translated, it gives CASSLVSGDQETQYF.

This clonotype came up a few times. This beta chain came through as a stray read in a library set up for alpha chains, and its size says little. This rearrangement joins TRBV7-9 to TRBJ2-1; D remains unclear. CDR1 and CDR2 from the germline V gene are SEHNR and FQNEAQ (reference sequence). CDR3 length: 9 residues. CDR3 coding DNA: TGTGCACCCGGAGAGGAGCAGTTCTTC. Translating it yields CAPGEEQFF.

In regard to this clonotype: Since it is a stray read in a library aimed at alpha chains, this beta chain has a size that is not meaningful. The chain combines TRBV4-3 with TRBJ2-3; 7 nucleotides match TRBD1. J gave up 0 bases and V 2 bases, and 2 bases lay outside the gene matches. This CDR3 comprises 15 residues. CDR1 is LGHNA, CDR2 YSLEER, per germline. The CDR3 nucleotides are TGCGCCAGCAGCCAACGGGACAGCAGCACAGATACGCAGTATTTT. This encodes CASSQRDSSTDTQYF.